Shown below are 20 T cell receptor beta chains from a single sample sequenced in a study of CD8+ T cells in alopecia areata. Extraction of RNA preceded its reverse transcription into cDNA, which served as the sequencing template. TCRdb's table, derived via immunoSEQ multiplex PCR, lists solely in-frame clones and lacks some. The table includes 200,000 to 250,000 clones, around 57% detected once. Treatment here: oral pan-JAK inhibitor, 5-10 mg twice daily. The sequencing here drew on CD4+ T cells sorted from blood, taken at week 4, from a patient treated with tofacitinib. These receptors originate from a human donor with alopecia areata.

The gene calls are TRBV7-3 and TRBJ2-6, with 7 bases that match TRBD1. V was pared by 6 bases and J by 2 bases, with 13 bases of the junction left unmatched. Germline V CDR1 and CDR2: SGHTA, FQGTGA. CDR3 length: 18 residues. The CDR3 region has the DNA TGTGCCAGCAGTCCCAATAGGGGGACAGCGACTGGGGCCAACGTCCTGACTTTC. Translated: CASSPNRGTATGANVLTF.

This chain links TRBV30 with TRBJ2-1; 7 positions agree with TRBD2. The CDR3 length is 17 residues. Germline V lookup: CDR1 GTSNPN, CDR2 SVGIG (reference sequence). Unmatched junction bases numbered 11, after V lost 3 bases and J lost 0 bases. CDR3 DNA: TGTGCCTGGAGCCCTTCAACCGGGAGGAGCTCCTACAATGAGCAGTTCTTC. Its protein product is CAWSPSTGRSSYNEQFF.

The rearrangement joins TRBV2 to TRBJ1-2, with D maybe TRBD1 (6 bases). CDR1 and CDR2 from the germline V gene are SNHLY and FYNNEI. V lost 6 bases and J 5 bases, leaving 25 bases between the germline ends. The CDR3 has 17 residues. The CDR3 spells CASRTQGSQRGPYGYTF. CDR3 in DNA: TGTGCCAGCAGGACTCAGGGGTCACAACGAGGCCCGTATGGCTACACCTTC. The complete variable domain, with remaining parts taken from reference TRBV2 and TRBJ1-2, reads EPEVTQTPSHQVTQMGQEVILRCVPISNHLYFYWYRQILGQKVEFLVSFYNNEISEKSEIFDDQFSVERPDGSNFTLKIRSTKLEDSAMYFCASRTQGSQRGPYGYTFGSGTRLTVV.

This clone was counted between two and nine times. The V gene is TRBV29-1, the J gene TRBJ2-1; TRBD2 matches at 14 bases. Per germline, CDR1 SQVTM and CDR2 ANQGSEA. CDR3 length: 15 amino acids. Trimming at V came to 6 bases and at J to 10 bases, leaving 11 bases not matched to a gene. The CDR3 nucleotides are TGCAGCGTCAGAACCGGGACTAGCGGGGGTACGGAGCAGTTCTTC. Translation gives CSVRTGTSGGTEQFF.

The rearrangement links TRBV30 to TRBJ1-2; 9 nucleotides line up with TRBD1. Germline V gene data show CDR1 as GTSNPN and CDR2 as SVGIG (reference sequence). The CDR3 has 13 residues. With 5 bases clipped from V and 5 bases from J, the junction kept 6 bases outside the gene matches. CDR3 DNA: TGTGCCTGGGCCTCGGACAGGGGATATGGCTACACCTTC. This translates into CAWASDRGYGYTF.

This clone was counted a few times. The chain uses TRBV4-1 and TRBJ2-3, with D perhaps given as TRBD1 or TRBD2 (5 bases each). The CDR3 runs to 16 residues. Germline V gives CDR1 MGHRA, CDR2 YSYEKL. Trimming took 1 base from V and 6 from J, leaving 17 bases between them. The CDR3 coding sequence is TGCGCCAGCAGCCAAGTGGGACGGCTAAGAAGGGATACGCAGTATTTT. Amino acid sequence: CASSQVGRLRRDTQYF.

In nucleotides, the CDR3 is TGTGCCAGCAGGGGACAGGGTACCCACGAGCAGTACTTC. This encodes CASRGQGTHEQYF. This chain joins TRBV21-1 and TRBJ2-7; TRBD1, the D gene given by the table, was not confirmed from the DNA. TRBV21-1 is classified as a pseudogene. The CDR3 totals 13 residues.

This sequence joins TRBV18 and TRBJ1-3; D is unclear. From germline, CDR1 is KGHSH and CDR2 LQKENI. This CDR3 spans 15 amino acids. V lost 6 bases and J 1 base, leaving 13 bases between the germline ends. DNA of the CDR3: TGTGCCAGCTCCGACCGGCCGGCTTCTGGAAACACCATATATTTT. It yields the protein CASSDRPASGNTIYF.

This clone was detected only a few times. The rearrangement links TRBV9 to TRBJ2-3, with 10 bases fitting TRBD2. With V trimmed by 4 bases and J by 2 bases, 4 bases remained unmatched. Germline-derived CDR1 and CDR2 are SGDLS and YYNGEE. The CDR3 covers 15 residues. The CDR3 loop is CASSKGTSATDTQYF. Here the CDR3 DNA reads TGTGCCAGCAGCAAAGGGACTAGCGCCACAGATACGCAGTATTTT.

This clone was observed a handful of times. The chain joins TRBV4-3 to TRBJ1-1; a weak D match, TRBD1 (5 bases). The CDR3 is made up of 13 amino acids. From germline, CDR1 is LGHNA and CDR2 YSLEER. Between the trimmed V and J ends, which lost 0 bases and 10 bases, there was a span of 12 bases. In DNA form, the CDR3 reads TGCGCCAGCAGCCAAGATAAGGGGCGAGGAGCTTTCTTT. Encoded protein: CASSQDKGRGAFF.

The chain is built from TRBV7-8 and TRBJ1-2; D uncertain. The germline V gene has CDR1 SGHVS and CDR2 FQNEAQ. Trimming cost V 0 bases and J 6 bases, with 8 bases left between them. The CDR3 is made up of 13 amino acids. CDR3 amino acids: CASSLAAGNGYTF. CDR3 nucleotides: TGTGCCAGCAGCTTAGCGGCGGGTAATGGCTACACCTTC.

The chain carries TRBV15 and TRBJ1-5; no definite D call. V gave up 8 bases and J gave up 3 bases, with 17 bases separating them. There are 15 residues in the CDR3. The germline V gene has CDR1 LNHNV and CDR2 YYDKDF (reference sequence). As DNA, the CDR3 is TGTGCCACCTCGTTGGATATTAGAGCCAATCAGCCCCAGCATTTT. Translating it yields CATSLDIRANQPQHF.

The V call is TRBV7-2, the J call TRBJ2-7, with D uncertain. The CDR3 consists of 12 residues. Per the germline V gene, CDR1 is SGHTA and CDR2 is FQGNSA. V lost 4 bases and J lost 5, with 9 bases in between. The CDR3 is CASSSLRNEQYF. Here the CDR3 DNA reads TGTGCCAGCAGCTCGCTGCGGAACGAGCAGTACTTC.

The V and J genes are TRBV29-1 and TRBJ1-1; 8 bases match TRBD1. V shed 7 bases and J 0 bases; nucleotides not matched to a gene: 13. Germline assignment: CDR1 SQVTM and CDR2 ANQGSEA. The CDR3 has 16 amino acids. This CDR3 reads CSADRGGDLMNTEAFF. Written as DNA, the CDR3 is TGCAGCGCCGACAGGGGCGGGGATTTGATGAACACTGAAGCTTTCTTT.

This clone was seen only a few times. The chain links TRBV6-5 to TRBJ2-5; TRBD2 is a possible D gene (6 bases). CDR3 size: 13 residues. V was trimmed by 5 bases and J by 4 bases, leaving 11 bases between them. Germline values: CDR1 MNHEY, CDR2 SVGAGI. CDR3 residues: CASSRGLGETQYF. The CDR3 DNA follows: TGTGCCAGCAGTCGGGGACTGGGAGAGACCCAGTACTTC.

V gene TRBV19 combines with J gene TRBJ2-3, with 8 bases identical to TRBD2. The CDR3 runs 15 residues. Germline assignment: CDR1 LNHDA and CDR2 SQIVND (reference sequence). V dropped 7 bases and J dropped 2; count of bases not matched to a gene: 8. This CDR3 reads CASIAGRSDTDTQYF. CDR3 coding DNA: TGTGCCAGTATAGCGGGGCGCTCTGACACAGATACGCAGTATTTT.

This clone was counted between two and nine times. The chain joins TRBV25-1 to TRBJ1-6, with 8 bases identical to TRBD1. The CDR3 is made up of 15 amino acids. The germline gives CDR1 MGHDK, CDR2 SYGVNS. The junction had 5 bases not matched to a gene; V was cut back by 0 bases and J by 10 bases. The CDR3 loop reads CASSEYGTGGSPLHF. The CDR3 nucleotides read TGTGCCAGCAGTGAATACGGGACAGGTGGATCACCCCTCCACTTT.

The rearrangement links TRBV5-4 to TRBJ2-3; TRBD2 aligns across 8 bases. Germline CDR1 reads SGHNT; CDR2 reads YYREEE (reference sequence). Trimming cost V 4 bases and J 0 bases; bases outside gene matches: 7. The CDR3 has 16 amino acids. The DNA for the CDR3 is TGTGCCAGCAGCAAAGGACTAGCAGAGAGCACAGATACGCAGTATTTT. It codes for CASSKGLAESTDTQYF.

This clone has a handful of counts. The chain recombines TRBV6-6 with TRBJ1-2, with a possible D match to TRBD1 (5 bases). The CDR3 covers 12 residues. Trimming stripped 2 bases from V and 9 bases from J, with 10 bases between. Germline loops: CDR1 MNHNY, CDR2 SVGAGI (reference sequence). The chain's CDR3 is CASSYVAGSYTF. CDR3 DNA: TGTGCCAGCAGTTACGTCGCAGGGAGCTACACCTTC.

The V call is TRBV29-1, the J call TRBJ2-7, with TRBD2 matching 7 bases. Germline CDR1 and CDR2: SQVTM and ANQGSEA. The CDR3 runs 15 residues. Trimming at V came to 2 bases and at J to 1 base, leaving 8 bases not matched to a gene. CDR3 residues: CSVETGMGGSYEQYF. The CDR3 DNA reads TGCAGCGTTGAAACCGGTATGGGGGGGTCCTACGAGCAGTACTTC.